This TCR beta chain was observed in a study of control samples from healthy donors and cancer patients. V lost 0 bases and J 4 bases, leaving 10 bases between the germline ends. The CDR3 loop spans 14 amino acids. Per germline, CDR1 SGHRS and CDR2 YFSETQ. The table came from immunoSEQ multiplex PCR; TCRdb's copy has only in-frame clones and leaves some out. The sample comprises roughly 120,000 clones, around 91% of which are singletons, and around 1.2% rests with the top ten. A word on this clone: The same CDR3 can be traced to other DNA sequences in this sample.

The specimen sequenced was PBMCs. The source of this sequence is a woman in her fifties or sixties with colorectal cancer. This chain links TRBV5-1 with TRBJ2-5; maybe TRBD2 (5 bases). CDR3 coding DNA: TGCGCCAGCAGCTTGGGGGGTCGGGGAGAGACCCAGTACTTC. Amino acid sequence: CASSLGGRGETQYF.